The T cell receptor beta chain under discussion was sequenced for a study of blood T cell repertoires in COVID-19. Study-wide background: Sites in the United States, Italy and Spain provided acute and convalescent COVID-19 samples. The cDNA or gDNA used as material had been derived from T cells, B-cell-depleted T cells, or PBMCs.

Authors' processing steps: For nucleated cells, counts were estimated from reference gene primer amplification. Produced via immunoSEQ multiplex PCR; TCRdb's table is partial and in-frame only. V, J and clone size are taken as reported in that table, and D and trimming were inferred from the DNA itself. The table lists 60,000 to 85,000 clones, roughly 80% of them singletons, with about 20% in the top ten. The CDR3 totals 16 residues. Trimming cost V 3 bases and J 3 bases, with 16 bases left between them. CDR1 and CDR2 (germline): LGHDT, YNNKEL (reference sequence). The V gene is TRBV3-1 (or the pseudogene TRBV3-2), the J gene TRBJ2-3, with D possibly TRBD1 on 5 matching bases. Sample: peripheral blood. The TCR sequence derives from an older woman with acute or convalescent COVID-19. CDR3 DNA: TGTGCCAGCAGCCAGCGATCCAGGGTTCAGACAGATACGCAGTATTTT. It is translated as CASSQRSRVQTDTQYF.